What follows are 12 T cell receptor beta chains derived from one specimen sequenced in a study of cytomegalovirus exposure and HLA in healthy donors. Profiled with immunoSEQ multiplex PCR; TCRdb holds only in-frame clones, not every one. The profile shows around 150,000 clones, 65% to 90% of them singletons. Source material: PBMCs. These receptors originate from a woman younger than 30 in good health and CMV-seronegative.

The rearrangement links TRBV19 to TRBJ1-2; D not certain. This CDR3 has 16 amino acids. CDR1 and CDR2 (germline): LNHDA, SQIVND (reference sequence). Trimming cost V 3 bases and J 5 bases, with 19 bases left between them. CDR3 sequence: CASSMMNPEGGYGYTF. The DNA of the CDR3 is TGTGCCAGTAGTATGATGAATCCCGAAGGAGGATATGGCTACACCTTC.

In this sample, this clone turned up a few times. The genes are TRBV9 and TRBJ2-7; D unclear. The V gene lost 0 bases and the J gene lost 3 bases, with 16 bases spanning the gap. The germline CDR1 and CDR2 sequences are SGDLS and YYNGEE. The CDR3 spans 16 residues. CDR3 in DNA: TGTGCCAGCAGCGTAGCCGGGTCCCATACCATCTACGAGCAGTACTTC. It codes for CASSVAGSHTIYEQYF.

The chain carries TRBV27 and TRBJ2-1; maybe TRBD2 (5 bases). Germline V lookup: CDR1 MNHEY, CDR2 SMNVEV (reference sequence). CDR3 length: 13 amino acids. The ends were cut back, 6 bases at V and 7 bases at J, with 13 bases in the middle. CDR3 residues: CASSHIEGNEQFF. Written as DNA, the CDR3 is TGTGCCAGCAGCCACATAGAGGGTAATGAGCAGTTCTTC.

The chain links TRBV7-2 to TRBJ2-1; no firm D call. Trimming pared 0 bases from V and 5 bases from J, leaving 11 bases between. This CDR3 region has 15 residues. Germline V gene sequence: CDR1 SGHTA, CDR2 FQGNSA. CDR3 in DNA: TGTGCCAGCAGCTTAGCCCGGTCAATTCACAATGAGCAGTTCTTC. Translated: CASSLARSIHNEQFF.

V gene TRBV7-9 combines with J gene TRBJ1-4, with a weak D call TRBD1 (6 bases). V lost 10 bases to trimming and J lost 8 bases, with 17 bases between them. The CDR3 consists of 13 residues. Germline V gene data show CDR1 as SEHNR and CDR2 as FQNEAQ (reference sequence). The CDR3 sequence is CAIEDSPLEKLFF. The DNA of the CDR3 is TGTGCCATCGAGGACAGTCCTTTGGAAAAACTGTTTTTT. The full variable domain, rest sourced from reference TRBV7-9 and TRBJ1-4, is DTGVSQNPRHKITKRGQNVTFRCDPISEHNRLYWYRQTLGQGPEFLTYFQNEAQLEKSRLLSDRFSAERPKGSFSTLEIQRTEQGDSAMYLCAIEDSPLEKLFFGSGTQLSVL.

This clone was seen once. This sequence joins TRBV5-1 and TRBJ2-5; TRBD1 matches at 10 bases. Germline V gene data show CDR1 as SGHRS and CDR2 as YFSETQ. J was trimmed by 3 bases and V by 2 bases; bases with no gene match: 4. The CDR3 is 15 residues long. In DNA form, the CDR3 reads TGCGCCAGCAGCTTTCCAGGGACAGGGGAAGAGACCCAGTACTTC. Protein: CASSFPGTGEETQYF.

V usage is TRBV7-9 and J usage is TRBJ1-2; TRBD1 matches 9 bases. The V segment lost 1 base and the J segment 8 bases; nucleotides outside the gene matches: 5. The CDR3 loop spans 14 amino acids. Germline V CDR1 and CDR2: SEHNR, FQNEAQ (reference sequence). CDR3 residues: CASSLVGQGKGYTF. For the CDR3, the DNA is TGTGCCAGCAGCTTAGTGGGACAGGGAAAAGGCTACACCTTC.

Turning to this clone: This CDR3 is missing its conserved last phenylalanine or tryptophan, likely due to a read error. The rearrangement links TRBV6-6 to TRBJ1-1; D gene unclear. Trimming pared 5 bases from V and 7 bases from J, leaving 11 bases between. The CDR3 loop spans 12 amino acids. Looked up from germline, CDR1 is MNHNY and CDR2 is SVGAGI (reference sequence). The CDR3 is CASSPGAGEAFS. CDR3 nucleotides: TGTGCCAGCAGTCCAGGAGCGGGTGAAGCTTTCTCT.

This chain uses TRBV14 with TRBJ1-1; 8 bases fit TRBD1. Trimming cost V 4 bases and J 8 bases; bases outside gene matches: 12. Germline V lookup: CDR1 SGHDN, CDR2 FVKESK. The CDR3 spans 15 residues. As DNA, the CDR3 is TGTGCCAGCAGCCGACAACTCACAGGGGGAGAAGAAGCTTTCTTT. It encodes CASSRQLTGGEEAFF.

V and J are TRBV7-8 and TRBJ1-2; D is possibly TRBD1 (6 bases). The germline gives CDR1 SGHVS, CDR2 FQNEAQ. This CDR3 has 14 amino acids. Trimming shortened V by 4 bases and J by 4 bases, and 13 bases separated the two germline ends. CDR3 amino acids: CASSSLDRSYGYTF. In DNA form, the CDR3 reads TGTGCCAGCAGCTCCCTCGACAGGTCCTATGGCTACACCTTC.

The V gene is TRBV7-3, the J gene TRBJ2-1, with D tentatively TRBD1 (7 bases). This CDR3 region has 15 residues. With 5 bases removed from V and 2 bases from J, the gap between germline ends came to 13 bases. CDR1 and CDR2 from the germline V gene are SGHTA and FQGTGA. Written as DNA, the CDR3 is TGTGCCAGCAGCCCTGACAGGGAGGCCTACAATGAGCAGTTCTTC. Amino acid sequence: CASSPDREAYNEQFF.

The rearrangement links TRBV15 to TRBJ1-5; D might be TRBD1 (6 bases). The CDR3 is 16 residues long. Trimming left V 0 bases short and J 4 bases short, with 13 bases between. CDR1 and CDR2 (germline): LNHNV, YYDKDF (reference sequence). DNA for the CDR3: TGTGCCACCAGCAGAGAGATGGACAGACCGAATCAGCCCCAGCATTTT. This encodes CATSREMDRPNQPQHF.